This T cell receptor beta chain originates from a study of blood T cell repertoires in COVID-19. Study details: T cells, B-cell-depleted T cells, or PBMCs provided the cDNA or gDNA that served as material.

The CDR3 runs to 15 residues. J was trimmed by 5 bases and V by 3 bases; bases with no gene match: 4. The germline V gene has CDR1 KGHDR and CDR2 SFDVKD. TCRdb's copy holds only in-frame clones and misses some; the assay was immunoSEQ multiplex PCR. The repertoire includes 200,000 to 250,000 clones, roughly four fifths of them detected once, and approximately 2% sits in the top ten. All enrollees were about 18 to 95 years old and from about 25 US areas. Participants reported their clinical history, and cohort assignment relied on those reports. This receptor was obtained from a man in his 60s who had recovered from COVID-19. The chain recombines TRBV24-1 with TRBJ1-4; the match to TRBD1 covers 8 bases. Sample: PBMCs or T cells enriched from blood (not recorded which). CDR3 protein: CATSDRQGQNEKLFF. In nucleotides, the CDR3 is TGTGCCACCAGTGATAGACAGGGGCAGAATGAAAAACTGTTTTTT.